Listed here are 19 T cell receptor beta chains from one sample, sequenced in a study of blood T cell repertoires in COVID-19. Sequencing was performed with immunoSEQ multiplex PCR; in TCRdb, only in-frame clones are kept and a portion is missing. Of 150,000 to 200,000 clones in the sample, approximately 79% were seen once. The sequenced sample consisted of peripheral blood. These receptor sequences come from a man aged 55 to 70 with active or convalescent COVID-19.

The gene calls are TRBV2 and TRBJ1-2; 7 nucleotides line up with TRBD1. The CDR3 totals 16 residues. J lost 4 bases, V lost 3 bases, and 11 bases had no gene match. Germline V gives CDR1 SNHLY, CDR2 FYNNEI. CDR3 nucleotides: TGTGCCAGCAGTGAGGGCCCAAGACAGGGACTCTATGGCTACACCTTC. It encodes CASSEGPRQGLYGYTF. The whole variable domain, remainder taken from reference TRBV2 and TRBJ1-2, is EPEVTQTPSHQVTQMGQEVILRCVPISNHLYFYWYRQILGQKVEFLVSFYNNEISEKSEIFDDQFSVERPDGSNFTLKIRSTKLEDSAMYFCASSEGPRQGLYGYTFGSGTRLTVV.

The chain combines TRBV28 with TRBJ2-4, with 7 bases aligning to TRBD2. CDR1 is MDHEN, CDR2 SYDVKM, per germline. Trimming removed 3 bases from V and 5 bases from J; junction bases left unmatched: 10. This CDR3 comprises 16 residues. The CDR3 is CASSLTRLASQNIQYF. CDR3 nucleotides: TGTGCCAGCAGTTTGACTCGACTAGCTAGCCAAAACATTCAGTACTTC. Complete variable domain (other parts from reference TRBV28 and TRBJ2-4): DVKVTQSSRYLVKRTGEKVFLECVQDMDHENMFWYRQDPGLGLRLIYFSYDVKMKEKGDIPEGYSVSREKKERFSLILESASTNQTSMYLCASSLTRLASQNIQYFGAGTRLSVL.

The rearrangement joins TRBV18 to TRBJ1-6; no clear D gene. Germline CDR1 and CDR2: KGHSH and LQKENI. This CDR3 has 16 residues. Trimming shortened V by 2 bases and J by 0 bases, and 8 bases separated the two germline ends. The CDR3 region has the DNA TGTGCCAGCTCACCAACCGGGGACTCCTATAATTCACCCCTCCACTTT. Amino acid sequence: CASSPTGDSYNSPLHF.

There are a few counts of this clone. Within the sample, other DNA sequences also encode this same CDR3. Written as DNA, the CDR3 is TGTGCCAGCAGCGTAGGGGCTAGCGGGAGCCAAGAGACCCAGTACTTC. This translates into CASSVGASGSQETQYF. The genes are TRBV9 and TRBJ2-5; TRBD2 agrees at 10 bases. Germline CDR1 is SGDLS and CDR2 is YYNGEE. The length of the CDR3 is 16 residues. Trimming cost V 0 bases and J 1 base; bases outside gene matches: 3.

This clone occurred once. This sequence joins TRBV28 and TRBJ2-7, with D unclear. The CDR3 runs to 12 residues. The ends were cut back, 2 bases at V and 2 bases at J, with 4 bases in the middle. Germline loops: CDR1 MDHEN, CDR2 SYDVKM. The CDR3: CASSLQTYEQYF. The CDR3 coding sequence is TGTGCCAGCAGTTTACAAACCTACGAGCAGTACTTC.

The gene calls are TRBV7-2 and TRBJ1-1; TRBD1 aligns across 12 bases. The CDR3 loop spans 15 amino acids. The germline V gene has CDR1 SGHTA and CDR2 FQGNSA. V gave up 5 bases and J gave up 3 bases; unmatched junction bases: 4. In DNA, the CDR3 is TGTGCCAGCAGCCGGGACAGGGGGCTGTACACTGAAGCTTTCTTT. It specifies CASSRDRGLYTEAFF.

This clone was counted between two and nine times. This chain connects TRBV6-2 or TRBV6-3 to TRBJ2-2; 9 bases are shared with TRBD2. Germline CDR1 MNHEY, CDR2 SVGEGT. J was trimmed by 5 bases and V by 6 bases; bases with no gene match: 10. The CDR3 spans 16 residues. This CDR3 is CASRPSGKRVTGELFF. DNA for the CDR3: TGTGCCAGCAGGCCTAGCGGGAAACGTGTTACCGGGGAGCTGTTTTTT.

The gene calls are TRBV5-1 and TRBJ1-2, with 8 bases fitting TRBD1. The CDR3 extends over 13 amino acids. Trimming removed 4 bases from V and 7 bases from J; junction bases left unmatched: 6. Germline CDR1 SGHRS, CDR2 YFSETQ. For the CDR3, the DNA is TGCGCCAGCAGCCCCCAGGGGGCGCGTGGCTACACCTTC. As protein: CASSPQGARGYTF.

This clone was found a few times. V gene TRBV2 combines with J gene TRBJ2-7; TRBD2 matches at 7 bases. J gave up 4 bases and V 11 bases, and 14 bases lay outside the gene matches. The length of the CDR3 is 14 residues. Germline-derived CDR1 and CDR2 are SNHLY and FYNNEI. CDR3 nucleotides: TGTGCCTCAGTGGATCCGCGGGGGAATTACGAGCAGTACTTC. Translated, it gives CASVDPRGNYEQYF.

This clone was detected only once. The V and J genes are TRBV28 and TRBJ2-7; D ambiguous. The CDR3 loop spans 15 amino acids. The germline gives CDR1 MDHEN, CDR2 SYDVKM. The V end was cut by 4 bases, the J end by 4 bases, with 17 bases between. CDR3 residues: CASSSRRSSLYEQYF. The CDR3 coding sequence is TGTGCCAGCAGTTCCCGTAGAAGTAGCCTTTACGAGCAGTACTTC.

In this sample, this clone turned up many times. The rearrangement uses TRBV5-1 and TRBJ2-5; 10 nucleotides align to TRBD2. The CDR3 totals 15 residues. With V trimmed by 0 bases and J by 7 bases, 6 bases remained unmatched. Germline CDR1 reads SGHRS; CDR2 reads YFSETQ. CDR3 region: CASSLVSSGSGTQYF. The CDR3, as DNA: TGCGCCAGCAGCTTGGTCTCTAGCGGGAGCGGGACCCAGTACTTC.

The genes are TRBV28 and TRBJ2-7; perhaps TRBD1 as D (6 bases). The J call may be faulty, since TRBJ2-1 better matches the DNA end. Germline assignment: CDR1 MDHEN and CDR2 SYDVKM. The length of the CDR3 is 15 residues. The CDR3 nucleotides are TGTGCCAGCAGTTTTGGGACATCATTTTACAATGAGCAGTTCTTC. This encodes CASSFGTSFYNEQFF.

The rearrangement joins TRBV7-2 to TRBJ1-1; no reliable D call. Trimming removed 2 bases at V and 2 bases at J, with 9 bases between. CDR1 SGHTA and CDR2 FQGNSA come from the germline V gene. The CDR3 is made up of 14 amino acids. The CDR3 here is CASSLSGSNTEAFF. The CDR3 nucleotides are TGTGCCAGCAGCTTATCCGGGAGCAACACTGAAGCTTTCTTT.

The chain joins TRBV19 to TRBJ2-7; D gene uncertain. The germline V and J ends were trimmed by 7 bases and 2 bases, with 12 bases remaining between them. This CDR3 contains 13 residues. Germline V gene sequence: CDR1 LNHDA, CDR2 SQIVND (reference sequence). The CDR3 protein is CASTLGSPYEQYF. Written as DNA, the CDR3 is TGTGCCAGTACCCTCGGTTCCCCCTACGAGCAGTACTTC. The full variable domain, in which reference TRBV19 and TRBJ2-7 provide the parts outside the CDR3, is DGGITQSPKYLFRKEGQNVTLSCEQNLNHDAMYWYRQDPGQGLRLIYYSQIVNDFQKGDIAEGYSVSREKKESFPLTVTSAQKNPTAFYLCASTLGSPYEQYFGPGTRLTVT.

V gene TRBV24-1 combines with J gene TRBJ1-5; 7 positions match TRBD1. This CDR3 spans 15 amino acids. Losses at the gene ends were 7 bases for V and 3 bases for J; bases not matched to a gene: 8. The V gene's germline CDR1 is KGHDR and CDR2 SFDVKD. As DNA, the CDR3 is TGTGCCACCAGGTCATTCGGGACAGTCAATCAGCCCCAGCATTTT. Translating it yields CATRSFGTVNQPQHF.

V is TRBV6-1 and J is TRBJ1-1; no reliable D call. The CDR3 loop spans 12 amino acids. Looked up from germline, CDR1 is MNHNS and CDR2 is SASEGT. V lost 6 bases and J lost 6, with 11 bases in between. Here the CDR3 reads CASSQKGAEAFF. The CDR3 bases are TGTGCCAGCAGCCAGAAGGGAGCTGAAGCTTTCTTT.

Comment on this clone: Distinct nucleotide sequences in the sample also encode this CDR3. The V call is TRBV24-1, the J call TRBJ2-5; TRBD2 matches at 8 bases. In germline, CDR1 is KGHDR, CDR2 SFDVKD. With 9 bases clipped from V and 1 base from J, the junction kept 6 bases outside the gene matches. CDR3 size: 14 residues. Written as DNA, the CDR3 is TGTGCCACCTCACGAGCGGGGGCCCAAGAGACCCAGTACTTC. Residues: CATSRAGAQETQYF.

The chain recombines TRBV7-9 with TRBJ1-2; TRBD1 matches 9 bases. Germline V CDR1 and CDR2: SEHNR, FQNEAQ (reference sequence). The V gene end was trimmed by 5 bases and the J gene end by 3 bases; junction bases not matched to a gene: 7. This CDR3 is 15 amino acids long. Written as DNA, the CDR3 is TGTGCCAGCAGCCCGGACAGGGGCCCATACTATGGCTACACCTTC. Encoded protein: CASSPDRGPYYGYTF. Variable domain in full (rest from reference TRBV7-9 and TRBJ1-2): DTGVSQNPRHKITKRGQNVTFRCDPISEHNRLYWYRQTLGQGPEFLTYFQNEAQLEKSRLLSDRFSAERPKGSFSTLEIQRTEQGDSAMYLCASSPDRGPYYGYTFGSGTRLTVV.

The chain joins TRBV4-3 to TRBJ2-3; 9 bases are a match to TRBD1. CDR1 and CDR2 (germline): LGHNA, YSLEER. CDR3 length equals 16 residues. J lost 5 bases, V lost 0 bases, and 6 bases had no gene match. DNA of the CDR3: TGCGCCAGCAGCCAAGACAGCGTGACAGGGGGAGATACGCAGTATTTT. Amino acids: CASSQDSVTGGDTQYF.